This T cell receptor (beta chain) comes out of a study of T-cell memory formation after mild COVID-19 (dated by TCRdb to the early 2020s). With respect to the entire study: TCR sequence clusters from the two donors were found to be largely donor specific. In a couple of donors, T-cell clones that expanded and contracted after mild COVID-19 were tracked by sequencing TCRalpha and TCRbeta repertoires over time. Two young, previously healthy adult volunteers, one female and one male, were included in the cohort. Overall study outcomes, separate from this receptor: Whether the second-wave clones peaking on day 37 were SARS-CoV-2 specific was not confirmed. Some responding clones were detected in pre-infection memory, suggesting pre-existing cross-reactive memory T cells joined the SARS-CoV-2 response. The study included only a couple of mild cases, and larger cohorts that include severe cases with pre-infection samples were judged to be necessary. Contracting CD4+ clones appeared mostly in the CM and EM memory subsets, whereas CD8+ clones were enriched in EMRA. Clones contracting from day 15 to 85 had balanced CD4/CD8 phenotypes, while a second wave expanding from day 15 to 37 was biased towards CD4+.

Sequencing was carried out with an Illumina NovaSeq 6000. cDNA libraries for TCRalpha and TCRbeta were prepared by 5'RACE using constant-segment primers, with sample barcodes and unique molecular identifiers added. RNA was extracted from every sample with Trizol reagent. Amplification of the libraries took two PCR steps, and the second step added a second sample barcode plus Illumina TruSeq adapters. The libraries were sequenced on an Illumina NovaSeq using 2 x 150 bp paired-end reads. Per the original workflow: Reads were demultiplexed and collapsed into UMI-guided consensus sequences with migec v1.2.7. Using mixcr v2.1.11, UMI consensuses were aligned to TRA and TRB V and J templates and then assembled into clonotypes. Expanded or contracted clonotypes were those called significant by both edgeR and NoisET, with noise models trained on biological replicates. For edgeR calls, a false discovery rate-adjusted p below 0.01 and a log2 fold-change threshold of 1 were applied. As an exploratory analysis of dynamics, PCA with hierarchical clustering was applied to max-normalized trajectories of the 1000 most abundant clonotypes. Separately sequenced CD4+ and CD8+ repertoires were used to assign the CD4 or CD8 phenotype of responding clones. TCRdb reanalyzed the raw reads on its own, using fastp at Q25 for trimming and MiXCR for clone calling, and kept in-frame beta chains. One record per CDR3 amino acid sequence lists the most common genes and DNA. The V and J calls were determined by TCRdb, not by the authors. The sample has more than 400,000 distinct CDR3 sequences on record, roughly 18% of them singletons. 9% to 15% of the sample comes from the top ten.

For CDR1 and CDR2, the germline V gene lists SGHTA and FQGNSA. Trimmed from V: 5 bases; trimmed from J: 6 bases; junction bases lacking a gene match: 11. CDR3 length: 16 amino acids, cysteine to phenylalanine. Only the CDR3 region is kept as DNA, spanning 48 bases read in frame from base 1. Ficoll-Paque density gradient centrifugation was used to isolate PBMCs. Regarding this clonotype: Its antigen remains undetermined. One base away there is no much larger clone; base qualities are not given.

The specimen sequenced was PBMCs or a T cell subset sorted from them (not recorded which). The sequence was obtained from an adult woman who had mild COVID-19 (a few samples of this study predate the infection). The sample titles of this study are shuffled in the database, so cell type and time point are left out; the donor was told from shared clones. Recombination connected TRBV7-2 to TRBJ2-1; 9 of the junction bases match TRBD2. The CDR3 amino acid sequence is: CASSPGGTSSSNEQFF. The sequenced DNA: TGTGCCAGCAGCCCGGGTGGGACTAGCTCAAGCAATGAGCAGTTCTTC.